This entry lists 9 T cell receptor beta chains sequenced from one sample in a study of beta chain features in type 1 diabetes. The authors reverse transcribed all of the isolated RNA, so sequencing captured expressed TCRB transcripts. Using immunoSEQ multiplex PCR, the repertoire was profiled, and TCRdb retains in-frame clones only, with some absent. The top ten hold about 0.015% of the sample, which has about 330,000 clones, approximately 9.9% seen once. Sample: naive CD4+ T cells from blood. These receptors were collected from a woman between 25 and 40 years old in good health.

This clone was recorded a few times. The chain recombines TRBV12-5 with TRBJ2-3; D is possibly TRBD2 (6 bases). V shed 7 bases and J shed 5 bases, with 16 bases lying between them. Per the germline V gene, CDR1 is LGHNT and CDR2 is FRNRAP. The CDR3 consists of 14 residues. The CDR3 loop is CASASPTRVDTQYF. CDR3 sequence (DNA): TGTGCTAGTGCCTCCCCGACTAGAGTAGATACGCAGTATTTT.

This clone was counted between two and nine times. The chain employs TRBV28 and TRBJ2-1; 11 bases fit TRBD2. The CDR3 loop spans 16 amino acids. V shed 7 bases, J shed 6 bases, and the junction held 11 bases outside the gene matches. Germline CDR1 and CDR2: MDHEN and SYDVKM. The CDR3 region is CASNRPGLAGGNEQFF. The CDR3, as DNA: TGTGCCAGCAACCGACCCGGGCTAGCGGGAGGCAATGAGCAGTTCTTC.

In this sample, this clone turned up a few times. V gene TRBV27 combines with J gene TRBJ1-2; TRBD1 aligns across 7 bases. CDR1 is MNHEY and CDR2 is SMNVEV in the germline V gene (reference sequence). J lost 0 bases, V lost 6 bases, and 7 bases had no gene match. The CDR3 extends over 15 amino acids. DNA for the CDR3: TGTGCCAGCAGCAATACAGGGGAAGCTAACTATGGCTACACCTTC. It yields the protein CASSNTGEANYGYTF.

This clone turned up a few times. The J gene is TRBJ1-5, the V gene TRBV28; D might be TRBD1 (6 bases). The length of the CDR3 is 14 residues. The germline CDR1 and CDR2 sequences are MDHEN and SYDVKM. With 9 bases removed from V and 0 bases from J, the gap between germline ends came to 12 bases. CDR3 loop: CASLQGYSNQPQHF. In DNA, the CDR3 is TGTGCCAGTTTACAGGGTTATAGCAATCAGCCCCAGCATTTT.

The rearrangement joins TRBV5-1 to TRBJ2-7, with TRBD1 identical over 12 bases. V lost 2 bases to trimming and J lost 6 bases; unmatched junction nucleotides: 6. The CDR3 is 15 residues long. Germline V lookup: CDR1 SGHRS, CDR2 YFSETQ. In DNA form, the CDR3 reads TGCGCCAGCAGCTTCACCGGGACAGGGGGCGCCGAGCAGTACTTC. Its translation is CASSFTGTGGAEQYF. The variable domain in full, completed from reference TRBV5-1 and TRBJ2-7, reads KAGVTQTPRYLIKTRGQQVTLSCSPISGHRSVSWYQQTPGQGLQFLFEYFSETQRNKGNFPGRFSGRQFSNSRSEMNVSTLELGDSALYLCASSFTGTGGAEQYFGPGTRLTVT.

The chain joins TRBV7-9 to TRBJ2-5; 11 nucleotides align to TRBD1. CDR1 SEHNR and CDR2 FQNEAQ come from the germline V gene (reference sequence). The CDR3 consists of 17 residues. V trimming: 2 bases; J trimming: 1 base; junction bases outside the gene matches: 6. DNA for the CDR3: TGTGCCAGCAGCTTATTCTCCGGGACAGGGGGCCAAGAGACCCAGTACTTC. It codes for CASSLFSGTGGQETQYF.

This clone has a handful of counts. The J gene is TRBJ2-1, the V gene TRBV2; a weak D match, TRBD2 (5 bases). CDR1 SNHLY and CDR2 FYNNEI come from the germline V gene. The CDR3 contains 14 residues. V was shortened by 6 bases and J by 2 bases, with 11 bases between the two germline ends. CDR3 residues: CASRDSSPYNEQFF. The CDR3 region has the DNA TGTGCCAGCAGGGACTCCTCTCCCTACAATGAGCAGTTCTTC.

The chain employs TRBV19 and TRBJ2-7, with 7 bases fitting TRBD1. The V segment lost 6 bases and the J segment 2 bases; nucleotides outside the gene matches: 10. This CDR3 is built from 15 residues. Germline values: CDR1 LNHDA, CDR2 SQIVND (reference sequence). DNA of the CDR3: TGTGCCAGTAGCCTCCTCCGGGACAGAGCCTACGAGCAGTACTTC. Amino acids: CASSLLRDRAYEQYF.

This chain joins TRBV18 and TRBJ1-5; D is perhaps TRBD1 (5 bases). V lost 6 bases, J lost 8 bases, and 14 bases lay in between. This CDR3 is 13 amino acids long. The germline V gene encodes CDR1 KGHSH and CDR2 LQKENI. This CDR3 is CASSQTGFEPQHF. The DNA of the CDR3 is TGTGCCAGCTCTCAAACAGGTTTTGAGCCCCAGCATTTT.